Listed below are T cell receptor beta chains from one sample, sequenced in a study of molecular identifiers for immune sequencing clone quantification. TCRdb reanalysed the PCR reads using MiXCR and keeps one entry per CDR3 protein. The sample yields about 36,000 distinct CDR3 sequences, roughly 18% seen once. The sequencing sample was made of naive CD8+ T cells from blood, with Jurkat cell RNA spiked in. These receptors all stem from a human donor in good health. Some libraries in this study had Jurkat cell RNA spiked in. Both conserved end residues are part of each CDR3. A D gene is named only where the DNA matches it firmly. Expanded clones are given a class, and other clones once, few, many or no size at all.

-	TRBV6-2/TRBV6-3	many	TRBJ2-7	TGTGCCAGCAGGACGGCCTACGAGCAGTACTTC	CASRTAYEQYF
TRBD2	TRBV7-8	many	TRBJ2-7	TGTGCCAGCAGCCAAACTAGCGGGAGAACCTACGAGCAGTACTTC	CASSQTSGRTYEQYF
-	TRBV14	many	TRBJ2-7	TGTGCCAGCAGCCAGTGGGACGGAGCCTACGAGCAGTACTTC	CASSQWDGAYEQYF
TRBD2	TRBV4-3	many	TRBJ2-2	TGCGCCAGCAGCCAATTCGGGCTAGCGGGATACGGCGAGGAGCTGTTTTTT	CASSQFGLAGYGEELFF
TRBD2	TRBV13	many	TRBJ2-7	TGTGCCAGCAGCTCGGGGGGTAGCTCCTACGAGCAGTACTTC	CASSSGGSSYEQYF
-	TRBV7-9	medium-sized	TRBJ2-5	TGTGCCAGCAGCCATGCCACCGGGACGGAAAAAGAGACCCAGTACTTC	CASSHATGTEKETQYF
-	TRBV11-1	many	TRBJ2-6	TGTGCCAGCAGCTTATTCGTTGGTTCTGGGGCCAACGTCCTGACTTTC	CASSLFVGSGANVLTF
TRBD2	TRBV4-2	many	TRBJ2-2	TGTGCCAGCAGCCTCGGACTAGACAACACCGGGGAGCTGTTTTTT	CASSLGLDNTGELFF
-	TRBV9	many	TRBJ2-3	TGTGCCAGCAGCGCCCCGACAGATACGCAGTATTTT	CASSAPTDTQYF
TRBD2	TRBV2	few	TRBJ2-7	TGTGCCAGCATTCCCGTGGATAGCGGGAGGCACGAGCAGTACTTC	CASIPVDSGRHEQYF
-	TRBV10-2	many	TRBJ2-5	TGCGCCAGCAGAGACAGGAACCAAGAGACCCAGTACTTC	CASRDRNQETQYF
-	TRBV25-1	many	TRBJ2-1	TGTGCCAGCAGTGAATCATCCCGGGACACGGACAATGAGCAGTTCTTC	CASSESSRDTDNEQFF
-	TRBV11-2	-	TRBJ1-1	TGTGCCAGCAGCTTAGAGGACTTCTCCTCCAGGGACACTGAAGCTTTCTTT	CASSLEDFSSRDTEAFF
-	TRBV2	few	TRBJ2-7	TGTGCCAGTTTCCGGGACTCATCCTACGAGCAGTACTTC	CASFRDSSYEQYF
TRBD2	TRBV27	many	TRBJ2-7	TGTGCCAGCAGTTTTTGGGCTAGCGGAGCTTACGAGCAGTACTTC	CASSFWASGAYEQYF
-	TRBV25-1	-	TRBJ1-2	TGTGCCAGCAGTGAATACAGGACAGACTATGGCTACACCTTC	CASSEYRTDYGYTF
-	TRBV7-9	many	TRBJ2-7	TGTGCCAGCAGCCTCAACAACGGCTTTGACGAGCAGTACTTC	CASSLNNGFDEQYF
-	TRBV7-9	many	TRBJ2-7	TGTGCCAGCAGCTTACCTCCGCCGACGGAGCCGTACTACGAGCAGTACTTC	CASSLPPPTEPYYEQYF
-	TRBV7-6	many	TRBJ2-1	TGTGCCAGCAGCTTAGAGGGTCCCTATGAGCAGTTCTTC	CASSLEGPYEQFF
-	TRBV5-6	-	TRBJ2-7	TGTGCCAGCAGCTTGGGGGGGAGGTACGAGCAGAACTTC	CASSLGGRYEQNF
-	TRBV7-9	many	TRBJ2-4	TGTGCCAGCAGCTTAGGGGGGGCCAACCCTTACTTC	CASSLGGANPYF
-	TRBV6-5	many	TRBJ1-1	TGTGCCAGCAGTTACTCCTTAGTTTCAGAGAACACTGAAGCTTTCTTT	CASSYSLVSENTEAFF
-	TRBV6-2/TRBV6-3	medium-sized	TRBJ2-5	TGTGCCAGCACCGACTGGGGGGAAGAGACCCAGTACTTC	CASTDWGEETQYF
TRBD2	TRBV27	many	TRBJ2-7	TGTGCCAGCAGTCCATTTAGCGGGAGCGAGCAGTACTTC	CASSPFSGSEQYF
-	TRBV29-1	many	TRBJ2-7	TGCAGCGTTGAAGATCAGTCCTACGAGCAGTACTTC	CSVEDQSYEQYF
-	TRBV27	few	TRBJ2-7	TGTGCCAGCAGTTTCACAGGGTTGGGCTCCTACGAGCAGTACTTC	CASSFTGLGSYEQYF
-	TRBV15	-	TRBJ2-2	TGTGCCACCAGCAGAGATAGGATAGGAGCCGGGGAGCTGTTTTTT	CATSRDRIGAGELFF
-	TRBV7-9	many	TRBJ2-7	TGTGCCAGCGGAATGACAGTCTCCTACGAGCAGTACTTC	CASGMTVSYEQYF
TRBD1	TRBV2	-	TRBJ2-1	TGTGCCAGCAGAGGGACAGGGGTTCCTCCGCTTTACAATGAGCAGTTCTTC	CASRGTGVPPLYNEQFF
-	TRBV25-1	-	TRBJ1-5	TGTGCCAGCAGTGTGGGGGGATACCAGCCCCAGCATTTT	CASSVGGYQPQHF
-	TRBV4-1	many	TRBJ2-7	TGCGCCAGCAGCCAAGTCCAAGCCTACGAGCAGTACTTC	CASSQVQAYEQYF
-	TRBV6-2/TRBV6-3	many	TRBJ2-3	TGTGCCAGCAGTTACGAGAGACTACACACAGATACGCAGTATTTT	CASSYERLHTDTQYF
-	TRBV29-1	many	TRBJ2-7	TGCAGCGTTGAAGGAGGTATCGGGAAAACCTACGAGCAGTACTTC	CSVEGGIGKTYEQYF
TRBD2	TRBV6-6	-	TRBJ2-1	TGTGCCAGCAGTTACTCCAAATCTAGCGGGAGGGCGGAATTGAATGAGCAGTTCTTC	CASSYSKSSGRAELNEQFF
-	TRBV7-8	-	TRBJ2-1	TGTGCCAGCAGCGAGAGTAGCTATGAGCAGTTCTTC	CASSESSYEQFF
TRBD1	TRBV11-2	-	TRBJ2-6	TGTGCCAGCAGCTTAGAGGGAAGGACAGGGCACTCTGGGGCCAGCGTCCTGACTTTC	CASSLEGRTGHSGASVLTF
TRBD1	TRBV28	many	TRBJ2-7	TGTGCCAGCAGTACACGGGACAGCGAATCCTACGAGCAGTACTTC	CASSTRDSESYEQYF
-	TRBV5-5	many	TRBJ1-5	TGTGCCAGCAGCTCCAAACGCGGCGCGGTCACGCCCCAGCATTTT	CASSSKRGAVTPQHF
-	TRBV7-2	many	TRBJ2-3	TGTGCCACCCGGGAACCAGATACGCAGTATTTT	CATREPDTQYF
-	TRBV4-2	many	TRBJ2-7	TGTGCCAGCAGCCAAGGAATCTACGAGCAGTACTTC	CASSQGIYEQYF
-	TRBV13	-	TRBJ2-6	TGTGCCAGCAGCGCCTCCCCTTATGCTGGGGCCAACGTCCTGACTTTC	CASSASPYAGANVLTF